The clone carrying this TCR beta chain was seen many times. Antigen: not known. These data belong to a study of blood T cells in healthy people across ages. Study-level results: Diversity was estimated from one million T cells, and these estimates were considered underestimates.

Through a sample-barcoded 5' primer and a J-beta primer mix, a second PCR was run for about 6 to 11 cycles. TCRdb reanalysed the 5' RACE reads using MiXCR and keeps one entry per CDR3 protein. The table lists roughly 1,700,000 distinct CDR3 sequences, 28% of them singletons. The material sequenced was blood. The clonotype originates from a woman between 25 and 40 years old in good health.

This CDR3 is CASTRAGRGISYAYF. In DNA form, the CDR3 reads TGTGCCAGCACGCGTGCTGGGCGGGGGATCTCCTACGCGTACTTC. The chain uses TRBV27 and TRBJ2-7, with TRBD2 matching over 7 bases. This CDR3 region has 15 residues. J gave up 12 bases and V 7 bases, and 21 bases lay outside the gene matches. CDR1 and CDR2 (germline): MNHEY, SMNVEV (reference sequence).